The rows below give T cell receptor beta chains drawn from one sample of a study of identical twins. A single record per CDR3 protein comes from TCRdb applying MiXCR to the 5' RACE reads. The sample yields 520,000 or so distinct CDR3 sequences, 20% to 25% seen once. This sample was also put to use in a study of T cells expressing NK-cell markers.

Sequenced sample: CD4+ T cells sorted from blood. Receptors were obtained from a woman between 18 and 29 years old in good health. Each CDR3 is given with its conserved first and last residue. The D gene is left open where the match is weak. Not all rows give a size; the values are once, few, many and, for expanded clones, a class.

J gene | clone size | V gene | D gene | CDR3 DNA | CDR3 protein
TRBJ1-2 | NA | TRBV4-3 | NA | TGCGCCAGCAGCCAAGATGCAGTTAACTATGGCTACACCTTC | CASSQDAVNYGYTF
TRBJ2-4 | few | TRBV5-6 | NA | TGTGCCAGCAGCTTGTCCAGCCGTGATGTAGGAAACATTCAGTACTTC | CASSLSSRDVGNIQYF
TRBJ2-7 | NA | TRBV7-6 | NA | TGTGCCAGCAGACCAGCCGGCGGCTACGAGCAGTACTTC | CASRPAGGYEQYF
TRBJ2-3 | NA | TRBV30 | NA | TGTGCCTGGAGGAGGGGGGTAGTGGCGCAGTATTTT | CAWRRGVVAQYF
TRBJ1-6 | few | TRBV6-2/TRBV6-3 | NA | TGTGCCAGCAGTCAACGTTCCAAAATGGATTCACCCCTCCACTTT | CASSQRSKMDSPLHF
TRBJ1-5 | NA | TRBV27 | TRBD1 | TGTGCCAGCAGTTTCCTTTCCGGGACAGGGGGCAATCAGCCCCAGCATTTT | CASSFLSGTGGNQPQHF
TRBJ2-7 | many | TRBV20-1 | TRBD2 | TGCAGTGCTAGACCCTTAGCGGGGGCCACCTACGAGCAGTACTTC | CSARPLAGATYEQYF
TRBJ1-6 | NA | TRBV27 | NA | TGTGCCAGCAGTTTATCCCAGGGGACCCTCCACTTT | CASSLSQGTLHF
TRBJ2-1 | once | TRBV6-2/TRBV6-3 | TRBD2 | TGTGCCAGCTCCTATATGGGCGACTGGAGGACGGGAGGGTCTGGTATTTGGTTCTTC | CASSYMGDWRTGGSGIWFF
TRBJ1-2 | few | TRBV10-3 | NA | TGTGCCACGCAGGGGACGGCTAACTATGGCTACACCTTC | CATQGTANYGYTF
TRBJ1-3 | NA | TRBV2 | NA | TGTGCCAGCAGATTGGAGGGTGCTGGAAACACCATATATTTT | CASRLEGAGNTIYF
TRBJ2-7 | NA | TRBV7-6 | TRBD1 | TGTGCCAGCAGCTCGGGACAGGGGGTTTCCTACGAGCAGTACTTC | CASSSGQGVSYEQYF
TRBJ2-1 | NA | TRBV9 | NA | TGTGCCAGCAGCGTTAGAAGCGGCTCCTACAATGAGCAGTTCTTC | CASSVRSGSYNEQFF
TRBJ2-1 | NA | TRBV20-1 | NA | TGCAGTGCTGTGGGACTTCATAATGAGCAGTTCTTC | CSAVGLHNEQFF
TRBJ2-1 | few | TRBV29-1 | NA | TGCAGCGCCGGGAAGGGGTCGTATGAGCAGTTCTTC | CSAGKGSYEQFF
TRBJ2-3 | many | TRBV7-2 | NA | TGTGCCAGCAGCCAGGGACCCACAGATACGCAGTATTTT | CASSQGPTDTQYF
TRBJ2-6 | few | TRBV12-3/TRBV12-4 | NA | TGTGCCAGCAGTTTTTGGGAGGACAGGCCTGGGGCCAACGTCCTGACTTTC | CASSFWEDRPGANVLTF
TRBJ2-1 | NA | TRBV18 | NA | TGTGCCAGCTCAGCTATTGGGACGGCGAGTGAGCAGTTCTTC | CASSAIGTASEQFF
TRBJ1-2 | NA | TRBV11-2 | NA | TGTGCCAGCAGCCCTTCGACAGGCTATGGCTACACCTTC | CASSPSTGYGYTF
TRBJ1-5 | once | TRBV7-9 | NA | TGTGCCAGCAGCTTCGGGGAAGGGCCCCAGCATTTT | CASSFGEGPQHF
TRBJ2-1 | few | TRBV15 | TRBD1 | TGTGCCACCAGCAACCGGGACAGGGGCTATGAGCAGTTCTTC | CATSNRDRGYEQFF
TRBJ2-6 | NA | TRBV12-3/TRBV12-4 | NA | TGTGCCAGCATTTTCGGGGCCAACGTCCTGACTTTC | CASIFGANVLTF
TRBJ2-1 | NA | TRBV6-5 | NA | TGTGCCAGCAGTTACGGCCGGGGGTCAAATGAGCAGTTCTTC | CASSYGRGSNEQFF
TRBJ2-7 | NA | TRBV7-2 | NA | TGTGCCAGCAGCGCGTCGTGGATGGGTTCCTACGAGCAGTACTTC | CASSASWMGSYEQYF
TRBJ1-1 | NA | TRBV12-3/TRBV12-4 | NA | TGTGCCAGCAGCCCTCCTAAGGGGTCGAACACTGAAGCTTTCTTT | CASSPPKGSNTEAFF
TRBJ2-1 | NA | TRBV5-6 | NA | TGTGCCAGCAGCCCCCCAGGTCCCTACAATGAGCAGTTCTTC | CASSPPGPYNEQFF
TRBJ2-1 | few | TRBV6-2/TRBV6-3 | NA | TGTGCCAGCACTATGAGCTCCTACAATGAGCAGTTCTTC | CASTMSSYNEQFF
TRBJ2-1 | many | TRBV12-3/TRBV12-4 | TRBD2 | TGTGCCAGCAGTTTACTAGCGGGATACAATGAGCAGTTCTTC | CASSLLAGYNEQFF
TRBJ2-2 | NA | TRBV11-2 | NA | TGTGCCAGCAGCTACTTTTACACCGGGGAGCTGTTTTTT | CASSYFYTGELFF
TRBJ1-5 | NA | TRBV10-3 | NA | TGTGCCATCAGTGGAGACGGCAATCAGCCCCAGCATTTT | CAISGDGNQPQHF
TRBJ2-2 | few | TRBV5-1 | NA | TGCGCCAGCAGCCCTAGCGAGGGTCTCACCGGGGAGCTGTTTTTT | CASSPSEGLTGELFF